This TCR beta chain was captured by sequencing in a study of T cell clonotyping in hematopoietic cell transplantation. Germline assignment: CDR1 PRHDT and CDR2 FYEKMQ (reference sequence). Trimming left V 5 bases short and J 0 bases short, with 16 bases between. The CDR3 extends over 16 amino acids. TCRdb's copy holds only in-frame clones and misses some; the assay was immunoSEQ multiplex PCR. Among 3,300 or so clones listed, around 60% were seen once. Broader study findings: Higher Inverse Simpson Index values in graft donor and pretransplant recipient predicted broader posttransplant TCR diversity. Pathologically expanded recipient clonotypes increased progressively from day 30 to day 180 as diversity fell. At the given depth, recipient repertoires were over 97% de novo clonotypes. CD4 and CD8 repertoire contributions could not be separated without sorting.

With regard to this clone: Antigen specificity is unknown.

The receptor's source is a female patient aged 30 to 45 who had an allogeneic stem cell transplant, so T cells may come from the graft donor. Some clones in this sample may be carry-over from other donors' samples. Sequences were derived from peripheral blood mononuclear cells, sampled 30 days after allogeneic stem cell transplant. The chain recombines TRBV13 with TRBJ1-1; maybe TRBD1 (5 bases). The CDR3 spells CASSVAGRRMNTEAFF. The CDR3 nucleotides are TGTGCCAGCAGCGTCGCAGGGCGTAGAATGAACACTGAAGCTTTCTTT. Full variable domain (missing parts from reference TRBV13 and TRBJ1-1): AAGVIQSPRHLIKEKRETATLKCYPIPRHDTVYWYQQGPGQDPQFLISFYEKMQSDKGSIPDRFSAQQFSDYHSELNMSSLELGDSALYFCASSVAGRRMNTEAFFGQGTRLTVV.